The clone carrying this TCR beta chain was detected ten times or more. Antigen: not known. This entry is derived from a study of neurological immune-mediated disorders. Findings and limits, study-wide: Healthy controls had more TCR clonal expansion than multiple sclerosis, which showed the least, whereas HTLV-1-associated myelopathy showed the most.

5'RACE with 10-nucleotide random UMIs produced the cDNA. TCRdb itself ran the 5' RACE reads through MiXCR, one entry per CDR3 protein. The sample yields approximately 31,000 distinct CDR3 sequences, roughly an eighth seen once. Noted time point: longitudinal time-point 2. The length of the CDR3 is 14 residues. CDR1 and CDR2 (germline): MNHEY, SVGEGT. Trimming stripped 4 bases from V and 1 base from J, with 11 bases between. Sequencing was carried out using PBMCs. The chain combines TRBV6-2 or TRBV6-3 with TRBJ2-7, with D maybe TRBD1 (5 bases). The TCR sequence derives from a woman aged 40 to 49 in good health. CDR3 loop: CASSFSTDSYEQYF. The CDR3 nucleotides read TGTGCCAGCAGTTTCTCGACAGATTCCTACGAGCAGTACTTC.